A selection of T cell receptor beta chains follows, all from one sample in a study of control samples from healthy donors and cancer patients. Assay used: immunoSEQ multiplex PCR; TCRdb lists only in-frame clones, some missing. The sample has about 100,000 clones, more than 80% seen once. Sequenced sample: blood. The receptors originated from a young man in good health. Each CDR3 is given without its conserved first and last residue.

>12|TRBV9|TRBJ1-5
ASSLDRAREPQH
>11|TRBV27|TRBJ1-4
ASSIRTGEKLF
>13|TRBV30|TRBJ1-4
AWSPPGGTNEKLF
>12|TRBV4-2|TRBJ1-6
ASSQVVPQGTLH
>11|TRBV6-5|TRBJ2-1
ASRTRADDEQF
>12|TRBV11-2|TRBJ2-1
ASSSSGGGWEQF
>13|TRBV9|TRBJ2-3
ASSVSLGRTDTQY
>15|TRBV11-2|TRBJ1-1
ASSLEFAGIQNTEAF
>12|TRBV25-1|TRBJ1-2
ASSEFLGGNGYT
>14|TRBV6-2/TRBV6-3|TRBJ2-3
ASSYLRGPKQDTQY
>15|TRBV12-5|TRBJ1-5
ASGLFRDRNSNQPQH
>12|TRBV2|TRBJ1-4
ATHPRGTNEKLF
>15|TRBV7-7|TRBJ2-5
ASSHTRAGDNQETQY
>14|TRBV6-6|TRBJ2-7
ASSPLLAGVPYEQY
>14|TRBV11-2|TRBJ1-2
ASSLAAGGGRDGYT
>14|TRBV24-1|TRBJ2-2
ATSDPAGGNTGELF
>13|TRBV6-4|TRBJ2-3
ASNLKVVFTDTQY
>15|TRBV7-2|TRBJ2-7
ASSLVDSPTGGYEQY
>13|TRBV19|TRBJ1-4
ASSILRTAGEKLF
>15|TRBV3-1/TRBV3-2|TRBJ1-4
ASSPLPGQGRREKLF
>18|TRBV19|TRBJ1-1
ASSILWTSFGGGPNTEAF
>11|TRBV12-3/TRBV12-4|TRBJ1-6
ASSSKGTSPLH
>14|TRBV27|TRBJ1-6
ASSFPHGTREGPLH
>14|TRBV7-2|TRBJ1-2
ASSYTGTDSNYGYT
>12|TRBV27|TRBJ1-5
ASSLLSSNQPQH
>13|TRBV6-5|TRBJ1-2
ASSVPDRVWGGYT
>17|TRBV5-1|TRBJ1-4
ASSPGGPTTWVGNEKLF
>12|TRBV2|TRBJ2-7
ASRNDRGTYEQY
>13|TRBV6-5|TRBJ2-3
ASSYEGAGADTQY
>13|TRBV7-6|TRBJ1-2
ASSLEPRREESYT
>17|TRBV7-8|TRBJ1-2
ASTQTIWGITGPPLGYT
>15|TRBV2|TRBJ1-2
ASSDLMSANNRHGYT
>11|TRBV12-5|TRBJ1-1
ASGWAGGTEAF
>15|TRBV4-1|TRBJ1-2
ASSQVGVPGEPYGYT
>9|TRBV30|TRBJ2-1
AWSARGEQF
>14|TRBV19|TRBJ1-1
ASSIATGEVNTEAF
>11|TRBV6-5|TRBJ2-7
ASSQDRSYEQY
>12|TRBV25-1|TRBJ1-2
ASSDPIGVYGYT
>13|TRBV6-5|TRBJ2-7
ASTLGLAGGGEQY
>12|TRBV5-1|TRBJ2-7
ASSSDSTWDEQY